This TCR beta chain was sequenced for a study of CD8+CD57+ T cells in acquired aplastic anemia. Patients picked for sequencing had shown CD8+CD57+ cell expansion detected by flow cytometry. Diagnosis of severe acquired aplastic anemia applied to all patients. This clonotype was found once. Its antigen is unidentified. CDR3 length: 14 residues. The V and J ends lost 6 bases and 3 bases respectively, with 15 bases between them. Germline V gene lookup returns CDR1 DFQATT and CDR2 SNEGSKA (reference sequence). For CDR3 and TCR beta VDJ profiling, genomic DNA was the template used. TCRdb passed the reads through MiXCR, listing each CDR3 protein once. Among 150,000 or so distinct CDR3 sequences listed, roughly 48% were seen once. General study results and limits: Researchers reported that CD8+ Simpson's diversity was not significantly different in patients versus controls.

The gene calls are TRBV20-1 and TRBJ1-3; TRBD1 is a possible D gene (5 bases). The origin of this receptor is a human donor with aplastic anemia. Sample: sorted CD4+, CD8+, or CD8+CD57+ T cells (not recorded which) from PBMCs. The CDR3 region has the DNA TGCAGTGCGTGGCCAGGGCAAATTGGAAACACCATATATTTT. The encoded protein is CSAWPGQIGNTIYF.